The 6 T cell receptor beta chains listed next were all sequenced from one sample in a study of T cell repertoires in cytomegalovirus infection. Each CDR3 protein gets one entry after TCRdb re-called the reads with MiXCR. This table has some 500,000 distinct CDR3 sequences, about 33% appearing once. The antigens these receptors bind are not known. The sequences come from cultured PBMCs, collected from culture after CMV antigen stimulation. These receptors were obtained from a human donor in good health (CMV status not recorded). Some clones in this sample may be carry-over from other donors' samples.

This clonotype was seen ten or more times. The chain carries TRBV7-8 and TRBJ2-5, with 12 bases matching TRBD2. The CDR3 sequence is 15 residues long. The V segment lost 7 bases and the J segment 5 bases; nucleotides outside the gene matches: 8. Germline V CDR1 and CDR2: SGHVS, FQNEAQ. The CDR3 protein is CASTPASGRGETQYF. CDR3 DNA sequence: TGTGCCAGCACCCCTGCTAGCGGGAGGGGGGAGACCCAGTACTTC.

This chain joins TRBV7-2 and TRBJ2-1, with TRBD2 matching 7 bases. The ends lost 5 bases at V and 3 bases at J; junction bases unmatched: 7. Germline CDR1 SGHTA, CDR2 FQGNSA. The CDR3 consists of 15 residues. The CDR3 sequence: CASSPTSELYNEQFF. The CDR3 DNA is TGTGCCAGCAGCCCCACTAGCGAGCTCTACAATGAGCAGTTCTTC. The full variable domain, in which reference TRBV7-2 and TRBJ2-1 provide the parts outside the CDR3, is GAGVSQSPSNKVTEKGKDVELRCDPISGHTALYWYRQSLGQGLEFLIYFQGNSAPDKSGLPSDRFSAERTGGSVSTLTIQRTQQEDSAVYLCASSPTSELYNEQFFGPGTRLTVL.

This rearrangement joins TRBV6-5 to TRBJ1-5; D gene uncertain. V dropped 6 bases and J dropped 1 base, with 16 bases sitting between them. CDR3 length: 16 amino acids. Per the germline V gene, CDR1 is MNHEY and CDR2 is SVGAGI. CDR3 coding DNA: TGTGCCAGCAGCTTTTCATATTCGGACAGCAATCAGCCCCAGCATTTT. This sequence encodes CASSFSYSDSNQPQHF.

This clonotype was seen a handful of times. This chain connects TRBV18 to TRBJ2-7; D is unclear. Germline assignment: CDR1 KGHSH and CDR2 LQKENI. The CDR3 length is 13 residues. V dropped 2 bases and J dropped 6 bases, with 11 bases sitting between them. CDR3 protein: CASSPAAGREQYV. The CDR3 coding sequence is TGTGCCAGCTCACCAGCGGCAGGTCGCGAGCAGTACGTC.

Only a few counts were recorded for this clonotype. This chain uses TRBV6-5 with TRBJ1-1; D not certain. There are 16 residues in the CDR3. Germline CDR1 reads MNHEY; CDR2 reads SVGAGI. Trimming cost V 0 bases and J 2 bases, with 13 bases left between them. This CDR3 reads CASSYSPLRINTEAFF. The CDR3 DNA is TGTGCCAGCAGTTACTCCCCCCTGAGAATTAACACTGAAGCTTTCTTT.

In this sample, this clonotype turned up many times. This sequence joins TRBV7-2 and TRBJ1-6; 7 bases agree with TRBD1. Germline loops: CDR1 SGHTA, CDR2 FQGNSA. This CDR3 is 15 amino acids long. J lost 5 bases, V lost 2 bases, and 3 bases had no gene match. The CDR3 spells CASSLNTGDNSPLHF. The CDR3 bases are TGTGCCAGCAGCTTAAATACAGGGGATAATTCACCCCTCCACTTT.